One sample yielded the 31 T cell receptor beta chains listed below, sequenced in a study of early T cells in non-severe SARS-CoV-2 infection. TCRdb re-derived calls from the 5' RACE reads in MiXCR, one entry per CDR3 protein. The table has 20,000 to 30,000 distinct CDR3 sequences, about 4.5% seen once. Material: whole blood. Source of these receptors: an adult who was a healthcare worker with PCR-confirmed SARS-CoV-2 infection or an uninfected control (not recorded which).

This clonotype was seen many times. The genes are TRBV30 and TRBJ2-7; 8 positions agree with TRBD2. With 5 bases clipped from V and 0 bases from J, the junction kept 3 bases outside the gene matches. This CDR3 contains 13 residues. Per the germline V gene, CDR1 is GTSNPN and CDR2 is SVGIG (reference sequence). The CDR3 nucleotides read TGTGCCTGGGCGGGGGGAGACTCCTACGAGCAGTACTTC. As protein: CAWAGGDSYEQYF. The whole variable domain, filled in from reference TRBV30 and TRBJ2-7, reads SQTIHQWPATLVQPVGSPLSLECTVEGTSNPNLYWYRQAAGRGLQLLFYSVGIGQISSEVPQNLSASRPQDRQFILSSKKLLLSDSGFYLCAWAGGDSYEQYFGPGTRLTVT.

The sample holds one count of this clonotype. The J gene is TRBJ2-2, the V gene TRBV7-6, with TRBD2 matching 15 bases. Germline CDR1 reads SGHVS; CDR2 reads FNYEAQ. After removal of 1 base from V and 4 bases from J, the junction contained 16 bases not matched to a gene. The CDR3 has 22 residues. The DNA for the CDR3 is TGTGCCAGCAGCTTAGAAAGTAACACTGGACTAGCGGGAGGGCCGGGCACCGGGGAGCTGTTTTTT. Translating it yields CASSLESNTGLAGGPGTGELFF. The complete variable domain, with remaining parts taken from reference TRBV7-6 and TRBJ2-2, reads GAGVSQSPRYKVTKRGQDVALRCDPISGHVSLYWYRQALGQGPEFLTYFNYEAQQDKSGLPNDRFSAERPEGSISTLTIQRTEQRDSAMYRCASSLESNTGLAGGPGTGELFFGEGSRLTVL.

Many counts were recorded for this clonotype. The chain recombines TRBV12-3 or TRBV12-4 with TRBJ2-1; 8 nucleotides match TRBD1. V lost 5 bases to trimming and J lost 6 bases; unmatched junction nucleotides: 9. The CDR3 length is 15 residues. CDR3 loop: CASSMNRGFPNEQFF. Written as DNA, the CDR3 is TGTGCCAGCAGTATGAACAGGGGGTTTCCCAATGAGCAGTTCTTC.

This clonotype was found many times. The chain uses TRBV5-1 and TRBJ1-3; TRBD1 agrees at 7 bases. With 3 bases clipped from V and 4 bases from J, the junction kept 4 bases outside the gene matches. This CDR3 spans 14 amino acids. Germline CDR1 SGHRS, CDR2 YFSETQ. CDR3 sequence reads: CASSWTGQGNTIYF. DNA of the CDR3: TGCGCCAGCAGCTGGACAGGCCAGGGAAACACCATATATTTT.

This clonotype was observed at least ten times. The rearrangement joins TRBV12-3 or TRBV12-4 to TRBJ1-1; no definite D call. The germline V and J ends were trimmed by 6 bases and 0 bases, with 11 bases remaining between them. This CDR3 contains 14 residues. DNA for the CDR3: TGTGCCAGCAGCCCCGTAGGGCTGAACACTGAAGCTTTCTTT. Translation: CASSPVGLNTEAFF.

This clonotype has just a few counts. V and J are TRBV29-1 and TRBJ1-4; maybe TRBD1 (6 bases). Germline CDR1 reads SQVTM; CDR2 reads ANQGSEA. There are 12 residues in the CDR3. V dropped 4 bases and J dropped 8 bases, with 11 bases sitting between them. CDR3 nucleotide sequence: TGCAGCGTTGGAAGGGACATGGAAAAACTGTTTTTT. This translates into CSVGRDMEKLFF. Full variable domain (missing parts from reference TRBV29-1 and TRBJ1-4): SAVISQKPSRDICQRGTSLTIQCQVDSQVTMMFWYRQQPGQSLTLIATANQGSEATYESGFVIDKFPISRPNLTFSTLTVSNMSPEDSSIYLCSVGRDMEKLFFGSGTQLSVL.

Many counts were recorded for this clonotype. The genes are TRBV11-2 and TRBJ2-7; D might be TRBD1 (6 bases). The V gene's germline CDR1 is SGHAT and CDR2 FQNNGV. The length of the CDR3 is 16 residues. V was shortened by 5 bases and J by 7 bases, with 24 bases between the two germline ends. The CDR3 is CASSLRGTFGGREQYF. The CDR3, as DNA: TGTGCCAGCAGCCTACGGGGCACATTTGGGGGCAGGGAGCAGTACTTC.

V gene TRBV10-3 combines with J gene TRBJ2-7; 8 bases agree with TRBD2. The germline V gene has CDR1 ENHRY and CDR2 SYGVKD. The CDR3 is 15 residues long. The V segment lost 5 bases and the J segment 4 bases; nucleotides outside the gene matches: 10. The CDR3 DNA sequence: TGTGCCATCAGTCCGGGGACTAGGGAGAAGTACGAGCAGTACTTC. Translating gives CAISPGTREKYEQYF.

The sample holds a few counts of this clonotype. The chain uses TRBV7-3 and TRBJ2-1; 11 positions agree with TRBD2. CDR3 size: 14 residues. The J segment lost 9 bases and the V segment lost 4 bases, leaving 5 bases of the junction unmatched. The germline gives CDR1 SGHTA, CDR2 FQGTGA. CDR3 bases: TGTGCCAGCAGCTCTGGACTAGCGGGTGCTGAGCAGTTCTTC. Protein product: CASSSGLAGAEQFF.

This clonotype was seen repeatedly, ten times or more. The V call is TRBV15, the J call TRBJ1-1; TRBD1 is a possible D gene (5 bases). Germline V gene sequence: CDR1 LNHNV, CDR2 YYDKDF (reference sequence). This CDR3 region has 19 residues. V shed 0 bases and J shed 1 base, with 21 bases lying between them. The CDR3 DNA reads TGTGCCACCAGCAGAGATCCCACCTGGGACCCCTTTGAGAACACTGAAGCTTTCTTT. Protein sequence: CATSRDPTWDPFENTEAFF.

This clonotype has ten or more counts. The V gene is TRBV2, the J gene TRBJ2-7; perhaps TRBD1 as D (6 bases). V shed 6 bases and J shed 6 bases, with 9 bases lying between them. The CDR3 has 11 amino acids. In germline, CDR1 is SNHLY, CDR2 FYNNEI. The CDR3 nucleotides are TGTGCCAGCAGAGGGGGTCCCGAGCAGTACTTC. This codes for CASRGGPEQYF.

This clonotype was recorded at least ten times. The chain carries TRBV7-9 and TRBJ1-6, with TRBD1 matching 8 bases. Trimming at V came to 4 bases and at J to 12 bases, leaving 5 bases not matched to a gene. The length of the CDR3 is 13 residues. Per germline, CDR1 SEHNR and CDR2 FQNEAQ (reference sequence). CDR3 sequence reads: CASSSTGGRPLHF. DNA of the CDR3: TGTGCCAGCAGCTCTACAGGGGGGAGACCCCTCCACTTT. The whole variable domain, remainder taken from reference TRBV7-9 and TRBJ1-6, is DTGVSQNPRHKITKRGQNVTFRCDPISEHNRLYWYRQTLGQGPEFLTYFQNEAQLEKSRLLSDRFSAERPKGSFSTLEIQRTEQGDSAMYLCASSSTGGRPLHFGNGTRLTVT.

This clonotype was seen a few times. The CDR3 coding sequence is TGTGCCAGCAGCCCGCCGACAGGCCGAAAGGAGACCCAGTACTTC. Amino acids: CASSPPTGRKETQYF. The V gene is TRBV7-9, the J gene TRBJ2-5; weak D call: TRBD1 (6 bases). Trimming pared 5 bases from V and 5 bases from J, leaving 18 bases between. Germline V gene data show CDR1 as SEHNR and CDR2 as FQNEAQ (reference sequence). This CDR3 is 15 amino acids long.

This clonotype was recorded at least ten times. The CDR3 coding sequence is TGTGCCAGCAGTATCTCCAGCGAACACACAGATACGCAGTATTTT. Its translation is CASSISSEHTDTQYF. V is TRBV25-1 and J is TRBJ2-3; D is unclear. V lost 5 bases, J lost 2 bases, and 14 bases lay in between. The CDR3 extends over 15 amino acids. Per the germline V gene, CDR1 is MGHDK and CDR2 is SYGVNS.

This clonotype was seen many times. The rearrangement joins TRBV18 to TRBJ1-4; tentatively, D is TRBD1 (6 bases). Per the germline V gene, CDR1 is KGHSH and CDR2 is LQKENI. The germline V and J ends were trimmed by 5 bases and 8 bases, with 12 bases remaining between them. The CDR3 is made up of 13 amino acids. The CDR3 coding sequence is TGTGCCAGCTCAAAGCTACAGGGCGAAAAACTGTTTTTT. Residues: CASSKLQGEKLFF.

This clonotype was observed many times. V gene TRBV29-1 combines with J gene TRBJ1-2, with no clear D. CDR3 length: 12 residues. Trimming removed 6 bases at V and 1 base at J, with 9 bases between. The germline V gene has CDR1 SQVTM and CDR2 ANQGSEA. The CDR3 bases are TGCAGCGTCGACGGGGATAACTATGGCTACACCTTC. It specifies CSVDGDNYGYTF.

This clonotype was counted at least ten times. The chain recombines TRBV6-5 with TRBJ2-1; D is possibly TRBD1 (6 bases). This CDR3 has 13 residues. Per the germline V gene, CDR1 is MNHEY and CDR2 is SVGAGI. The V gene lost 5 bases and the J gene lost 12 bases, with 17 bases spanning the gap. For the CDR3, the DNA is TGTGCCAGCAGTACCGCCAGGGGTCTGGGGCAGTTCTTC. Protein product: CASSTARGLGQFF.

In its sample, this clonotype was seen many times. The chain employs TRBV11-2 and TRBJ2-5; TRBD2 might be the D (5 bases). CDR3 length equals 13 residues. The V end was cut by 3 bases, the J end by 4 bases, with 9 bases between. Per the germline V gene, CDR1 is SGHAT and CDR2 is FQNNGV. This CDR3 reads CASSFYRGETQYF. CDR3 bases: TGTGCCAGCAGCTTCTACCGGGGAGAGACCCAGTACTTC.

The table lists this clonotype with many counts. The CDR3 DNA is TGTGCCAGCAGCTTAGGAGTGGAGACCCAGTACTTC. Amino acids: CASSLGVETQYF. The chain uses TRBV13 and TRBJ2-5; D is ambiguous. The V and J ends lost 0 bases and 5 bases respectively, with 4 bases between them. Germline CDR1 and CDR2: PRHDT and FYEKMQ (reference sequence). The CDR3 has 12 amino acids.

This clonotype has a count of ten or more. The chain is built from TRBV11-2 and TRBJ2-5, with 7 bases matching TRBD2. The CDR3 is 15 residues long. The V gene end was trimmed by 5 bases and the J gene end by 1 base; junction bases not matched to a gene: 7. From germline, CDR1 is SGHAT and CDR2 FQNNGV. The CDR3, as DNA: TGTGCCAGCAGCCCTGCCGGGAGGCTCCAAGAGACCCAGTACTTC. Its translation: CASSPAGRLQETQYF.

This clonotype was seen at least ten times. The J gene is TRBJ2-2, the V gene TRBV28; D gene ambiguous. V lost 6 bases and J lost 5, with 7 bases in between. Germline CDR1 is MDHEN and CDR2 is SYDVKM. The CDR3 loop spans 12 amino acids. CDR3 coding DNA: TGTGCCAGCAGAGAGAGAACCGGGGAGCTGTTTTTT. This gives the protein CASRERTGELFF. Full variable domain (rest looked up from reference TRBV28 and TRBJ2-2): DVKVTQSSRYLVKRTGEKVFLECVQDMDHENMFWYRQDPGLGLRLIYFSYDVKMKEKGDIPEGYSVSREKKERFSLILESASTNQTSMYLCASRERTGELFFGEGSRLTVL.

This clonotype has ten or more counts. The CDR3 nucleotides read TGTGCCAGCAGTTTAGCAGGGATGGGGGGTTCTAATGAAAAACTGTTTTTT. Amino acid sequence: CASSLAGMGGSNEKLFF. The V gene is TRBV12-3 or TRBV12-4, the J gene TRBJ1-4, with TRBD1 as a possible D gene (5 bases). This CDR3 spans 17 amino acids. Trimming pared 0 bases from V and 3 bases from J, leaving 14 bases between.

This clonotype was seen a few times. This sequence joins TRBV15 and TRBJ1-2; D gene uncertain. The germline CDR1 and CDR2 sequences are LNHNV and YYDKDF (reference sequence). The CDR3 spans 14 residues. The V end lost 3 bases, the J end lost 9 bases, and 17 bases lay between the germline ends. The CDR3 DNA sequence: TGTGCCACCAGCAGCGGTGGGATGCCCTCCAGCTACACCTTC. Translating gives CATSSGGMPSSYTF.

This clonotype was found many times. The rearrangement joins TRBV11-3 to TRBJ2-1, with 8 positions matching TRBD1. Germline CDR1 is SGHNT and CDR2 is YENEEA. This CDR3 has 15 residues. After removal of 3 bases from V and 6 bases from J, the junction contained 7 bases not matched to a gene. This chain's CDR3 is CASSFAGTGGNEQFF. DNA for the CDR3: TGTGCCAGCAGCTTTGCGGGGACAGGCGGCAATGAGCAGTTCTTC.

This clonotype was counted many times. The V gene is TRBV19, the J gene TRBJ1-5, with a possible D match to TRBD1 (6 bases). With 3 bases removed from V and 7 bases from J, the gap between germline ends came to 19 bases. The CDR3 is 16 residues long. Germline V gene data show CDR1 as LNHDA and CDR2 as SQIVND (reference sequence). The CDR3 DNA is TGTGCCAGTAGTATTAACATTTTCGGGGGCTACCAGCCCCAGCATTTT. It encodes CASSINIFGGYQPQHF.

By frequency in the sample, this clonotype is medium-sized. The rearrangement links TRBV3-1 to TRBJ2-4; D may be TRBD1 or TRBD2 (5 bases each). Germline V gene data show CDR1 as LGHDT and CDR2 as YNNKEL (reference sequence). Trimming removed 4 bases from V and 8 bases from J, with 9 bases in between. The CDR3 loop spans 12 amino acids. The CDR3 region has the DNA TGTGCCAGCAGCCTGGGACGCTACATTCAGTACTTC. Encoded protein: CASSLGRYIQYF.

This clonotype was found a few times. The V call is TRBV27, the J call TRBJ2-7; D tentatively fits TRBD1 or TRBD2 (6 bases each). CDR3 length equals 16 residues. V was pared by 4 bases and J by 2 bases, with 18 bases between. Germline V lookup: CDR1 MNHEY, CDR2 SMNVEV (reference sequence). The chain's CDR3 is CASSYRGDNRPYEQYF. CDR3 coding DNA: TGTGCCAGCAGTTATCGCGGGGACAACAGGCCCTACGAGCAGTACTTC.

This clonotype appeared many times. The chain combines TRBV12-3 or TRBV12-4 with TRBJ1-4; 7 bases map to TRBD1. The CDR3 consists of 16 residues. The V segment lost 4 bases and the J segment 5 bases; nucleotides outside the gene matches: 10. CDR3 sequence (DNA): TGTGCCAGCAGTTCCGAACAGGGGATGAGAAATGAAAAACTGTTTTTT. It yields the protein CASSSEQGMRNEKLFF.

The chain carries TRBV5-1 and TRBJ2-1; perhaps D is TRBD1 or TRBD2 (6 bases each). The CDR3 is made up of 13 amino acids. Germline V CDR1 and CDR2: SGHRS, YFSETQ. The germline V and J ends were trimmed by 4 bases and 7 bases, with 12 bases remaining between them. CDR3: CASSPQGGNEQFF. The CDR3 DNA reads as TGCGCCAGCAGCCCCCAAGGGGGGAATGAGCAGTTCTTC.

Many counts were recorded for this clonotype. The V and J genes are TRBV7-9 and TRBJ2-5; the D is unclear. V was trimmed by 1 base and J by 5 bases, leaving 11 bases between them. Germline V gene data show CDR1 as SEHNR and CDR2 as FQNEAQ (reference sequence). The CDR3 is 14 amino acids. The CDR3 loop is CASSLVPSVETQYF. The CDR3 DNA reads TGTGCCAGCAGCTTAGTTCCGTCCGTCGAGACCCAGTACTTC.

This clonotype showed up many times. This chain connects TRBV7-2 to TRBJ1-6, with no clear D. V lost 1 base to trimming and J lost 8 bases, with 15 bases between them. This CDR3 has 16 residues. CDR1 SGHTA and CDR2 FQGNSA come from the germline V gene. CDR3 protein: CASSLGSPRMDSPLHF. The DNA for the CDR3 is TGTGCCAGCAGCTTAGGGAGCCCGAGGATGGATTCACCCCTCCACTTT.